A selection of T cell receptor beta chains follows, all from one sample in a study of blood T cell repertoires in COVID-19. Measured with immunoSEQ multiplex PCR; TCRdb has only the in-frame clones, and not every one. The sample has more than 75,000 clones, about 86% seen once. Sequencing was done on a sample of peripheral blood. Source of these receptors: a man of 80 years or more with active or convalescent COVID-19. The CDR3 runs from the conserved cysteine through the conserved F or W. D genes are given only for firm matches. Not all rows give a size; the values are once, few, many and, for expanded clones, a class.

-	TRBV2	-	TRBJ2-3	TGTGCCAGCATGTCCTCGGGTGGTACGCAGTATTTT	CASMSSGGTQYF
TRBD1	TRBV4-3	-	TRBJ1-4	TGCGCCAGCAGCCCAACCGCCGGGACAGCGACCGGTAAACTGTTTTTT	CASSPTAGTATGKLFF
TRBD2	TRBV15	-	TRBJ2-1	TGTGCCACCAGCGAGTCTCGGGGCGGGAGTTTAAGGGAGCAGTTCTTC	CATSESRGGSLREQFF
TRBD2	TRBV6-6	-	TRBJ2-1	TGTGCCAGCAGTACCTTAGCGGGGGCGGGAATAAATGAGCAGTTCTTC	CASSTLAGAGINEQFF
-	TRBV19	-	TRBJ2-7	TGTGCCAGTATGGGGGACAAAACCTACGAGCAGTACTTC	CASMGDKTYEQYF
TRBD1	TRBV30	-	TRBJ1-5	TGTGCCTGGAGCGGACAGGGCGTGAGCAATCAGCCCCAGCATTTT	CAWSGQGVSNQPQHF
TRBD1	TRBV10-3	-	TRBJ2-1	TGTGCCACGCGACCGGACAGGGAGATGAATGAGCAGTTCTTC	CATRPDREMNEQFF
-	TRBV18	-	TRBJ1-2	TGTGCCAGCTCACCCCAAGATCAGGGGTACGGCTACACCTTC	CASSPQDQGYGYTF
-	TRBV6-2/TRBV6-3	once	TRBJ1-5	TGTGCCAGCAGTTACTCGAACGGCAGACTTCAGCCCCAGCATTTT	CASSYSNGRLQPQHF
TRBD1	TRBV18	-	TRBJ1-2	TGTGCCAGCTCAGAAAGTGGACAGGGAGATAGCTACACCTTC	CASSESGQGDSYTF
TRBD2	TRBV5-1	-	TRBJ2-3	TGCGCCAGCAGCTTCTCCCACGGGGGAGGGAGAAGAGATACGCAGTATTTT	CASSFSHGGGRRDTQYF
-	TRBV19	few	TRBJ2-7	TGTGCCAGTAGTGCCGCCCCGGGACACCCGTCCTACGAGCAGTACTTC	CASSAAPGHPSYEQYF
-	TRBV10-1	few	TRBJ2-5	TGCGCCAGCAGATTCCAGCGGCCGGGGGAGACCCAGTACTTC	CASRFQRPGETQYF
-	TRBV25-1	-	TRBJ1-1	TGTGCCAGCAGTGTAGGGGGTCGCACTGAAGCTTTCTTT	CASSVGGRTEAFF
-	TRBV7-6	-	TRBJ1-5	TGTGCCAGCAGCTCCCCGACACAGGGCGACAATCAGCCCCAGCATTTT	CASSSPTQGDNQPQHF
TRBD1	TRBV19	-	TRBJ2-7	TGTGCCAGTAGTCCCGACAGGGGGCCCGAGCAGTACTTC	CASSPDRGPEQYF